The present TCR beta chain was sequenced within a study of response to subunit inactivated influenza vaccine. This clonotype showed up many times. Via MiXCR, TCRdb re-called the RT-PCR reads, giving one row per CDR3 protein. There are roughly 570,000 distinct CDR3 sequences in the sample; roughly 15% occur only once, and around 10% lies in the top ten. The CDR3 length is 12 residues. Germline assignment: CDR1 SQVTM and CDR2 ANQGSEA. The ends lost 4 bases at V and 2 bases at J; junction bases unmatched: 2. The sequence came from a man aged 45-65 years who received an inactivated influenza vaccine. The specimen comprised PBMCs from blood, sampled 11 to 12 days after vaccination. The rearrangement links TRBV29-1 to TRBJ2-7, with 7 bases identical to TRBD2. The chain's CDR3 is CSVGEGPYEQYF. CDR3 bases: TGCAGCGTTGGGGAGGGGCCCTACGAGCAGTACTTC.